This T cell receptor (beta chain) originates from a study of vaccination effects on CD4 cells after COVID-19. Peptide-pool stimulation followed by sequencing identified expanded antigen-specific CD4+ clonotypes in the ViraFEST assay. Cultured cells yielded isolated CD4+ T cells after about ten days. Between March and December 2020, the person had a SARS-CoV-2 infection that PCR confirmed. The V gene lost 4 bases and the J gene lost 0 bases, with 14 bases spanning the gap. From germline, CDR1 is SGHRS and CDR2 YFSETQ. The CDR3 consists of 15 residues. Profiling relied on immunoSEQ multiplex PCR, and the TCRdb table lists in-frame clones only, not all of them. Among roughly 45,000 clones listed, around 80% were seen once. Worth noting for this clone: Its antigen is still unknown.

Sequenced here: CD4+ T cells from PBMCs cultured with a peptide pool, sampled before COVID-19 vaccination. The V and J genes are TRBV5-1 and TRBJ2-7, with D perhaps TRBD1 (7 bases). The origin of this receptor is a human donor who had a prior SARS-CoV-2 infection. CDR3 loop: CASSPGDSLSYEQYF. DNA of the CDR3: TGCGCCAGCAGCCCGGGGGACAGCCTCTCCTACGAGCAGTACTTC.